This T cell receptor (beta chain) is from a study of radiotherapy plus CTLA-4 blockade in lung cancer. Study background: Objective responses were seen in 18% of patients, disease control in over 25%.

On this clone itself: Its antigen is still unknown.

Assay used: immunoSEQ multiplex PCR; TCRdb lists only in-frame clones, some missing. The sample lists over 100,000 clones; roughly 86% were seen once. Study-level results: How blood T cell clones changed early, along with interferon-beta, reportedly forecast response best. TCR clones from tumors expanded in blood after radiotherapy plus ipilimumab.

Unmatched junction bases numbered 3, after V lost 1 base and J lost 3 bases. The CDR3 is 15 residues long. Germline V gene lookup returns CDR1 SEHNR and CDR2 FQNEAQ (reference sequence). V and J are TRBV7-9 and TRBJ1-5, with 7 bases matching TRBD1. This receptor was identified in a human donor with non-small cell lung cancer that progressed on radiotherapy plus ipilimumab. Some clones in this sample may be carry-over from other donors' samples. The sequencing used peripheral blood, collected from a patient treated with radiotherapy plus ipilimumab. CDR3 sequence (DNA): TGTGCCAGCAGCTTAGGGGACAGCCTCAATCAGCCCCAGCATTTT. The encoded protein is CASSLGDSLNQPQHF.